The 11 T cell receptor beta chains below were found in one sample sequenced in a study of OX40 agonist ivuxolimab in advanced cancers. Method: immunoSEQ multiplex PCR; TCRdb's copy keeps in-frame clones and lacks some. The sample has tens of thousands of clones; more than 70% are singletons. Sample: CD4+ or CD8+ T cells sorted from blood, taken in a trial of the OX40 agonist ivuxolimab. All receptors come from an adult with an advanced solid tumor such as melanoma, head and neck, liver or kidney cancer.

This clone occurred once. This chain links TRBV4-1 with TRBJ1-5; D is unresolved. The V gene's germline CDR1 is MGHRA and CDR2 YSYEKL. V was cut by 1 base and J by 1 base, with 5 bases left in between. This CDR3 is 14 amino acids long. CDR3 coding DNA: TGCGCCAGCAGCCAAGGCCGGAGCAATCAGCCCCAGCATTTT. It translates to CASSQGRSNQPQHF.

This clone was seen a single time. The V call is TRBV7-9, the J call TRBJ1-6; TRBD1 matches 7 bases. The CDR3 consists of 16 residues. Germline CDR1 is SEHNR and CDR2 is FQNEAQ (reference sequence). With V trimmed by 6 bases and J by 5 bases, 10 bases remained unmatched. The CDR3 protein is CASSPGWGTDNSPLHF. The DNA for the CDR3 is TGTGCCAGCAGTCCGGGTTGGGGGACAGATAATTCACCCCTCCACTTT.

This clone was counted a few times. This rearrangement joins TRBV19 to TRBJ2-1; TRBD2 matches at 11 bases. The germline V gene encodes CDR1 LNHDA and CDR2 SQIVND (reference sequence). The CDR3 sequence is 20 residues long. V was pared by 10 bases and J by 9 bases, with 29 bases of the junction left unmatched. CDR3 in amino acids: CATIGRTDGIAGGPIGEQFF. As DNA, the CDR3 is TGTGCCACCATAGGCCGGACAGACGGAATAGCGGGAGGGCCTATAGGTGAGCAGTTCTTC.

The chain couples TRBV5-4 to TRBJ2-3; D is perhaps TRBD2 (5 bases). This CDR3 region has 15 residues. CDR1 is SGHNT, CDR2 YYREEE, per germline (reference sequence). The ends were cut back, 4 bases at V and 0 bases at J, with 12 bases in the middle. The CDR3 DNA sequence: TGTGCCAGCAGCCCCACCTGGACTAGCACAGATACGCAGTATTTT. Encoded protein: CASSPTWTSTDTQYF. Filled out from reference TRBV5-4 and TRBJ2-3, the complete variable domain reads ETGVTQSPTHLIKTRGQQVTLRCSSQSGHNTVSWYQQALGQGPQFIFQYYREEENGRGNFPPRFSGLQFPNYSSELNVNALELDDSALYLCASSPTWTSTDTQYFGPGTRLTVL.

This clone was counted only a few times. V usage is TRBV11-3 and J usage is TRBJ1-6; D gene ambiguous. CDR3 size: 13 residues. Per germline, CDR1 SGHNT and CDR2 YENEEA. V was shortened by 5 bases and J by 7 bases, with 9 bases between the two germline ends. The CDR3 here is CASSRGPNSPLHF. The DNA of the CDR3 is TGTGCCAGCAGCCGAGGTCCGAATTCACCCCTCCACTTT.

The genes are TRBV5-6 and TRBJ2-3, with 10 bases aligning to TRBD2. CDR1 SGHDT and CDR2 YYEEEE come from the germline V gene. The CDR3 length is 17 residues. J gave up 6 bases and V 3 bases, and 13 bases lay outside the gene matches. The DNA for the CDR3 is TGTGCCAGCAGCTACGATACTAGCGGGATACAAAGGGATACGCAGTATTTT. Its translation is CASSYDTSGIQRDTQYF.

The rearrangement joins TRBV28 to TRBJ1-2; 7 bases are shared with TRBD1. The germline CDR1 and CDR2 sequences are MDHEN and SYDVKM. This CDR3 contains 15 residues. V dropped 6 bases and J dropped 4; count of bases not matched to a gene: 11. CDR3 region: CASSVQQGFGYGYTF. CDR3 DNA sequence: TGTGCCAGCAGCGTCCAACAGGGGTTTGGCTATGGCTACACCTTC.

The chain uses TRBV7-3 and TRBJ2-3; 10 bases are a match to TRBD2. V was clipped by 1 base and J by 1 base; unmatched bases: 5. From germline, CDR1 is SGHTA and CDR2 FQGTGA. The CDR3 has 17 amino acids. The DNA of the CDR3 is TGTGCCAGCAGCTTAATGGGTAGCGGGGGGCGCACAGATACGCAGTATTTT. It translates to CASSLMGSGGRTDTQYF.

This chain joins TRBV9 and TRBJ2-5, with D hard to call. Trimming took off 4 bases at V and 5 bases at J, with 12 bases between the two ends. Germline CDR1 and CDR2: SGDLS and YYNGEE. The CDR3 is 13 amino acids. The CDR3 bases are TGTGCCAGCAGCACCCATCTGGGGGAGACCCAGTACTTC. Its translation is CASSTHLGETQYF.

The J gene is TRBJ1-1, the V gene TRBV7-9; D possibly corresponds to TRBD1 (5 bases). Looked up from germline, CDR1 is SEHNR and CDR2 is FQNEAQ (reference sequence). The germline V and J ends were trimmed by 5 bases and 0 bases, with 13 bases remaining between them. This CDR3 is 15 amino acids long. The CDR3 spells CASSHDGGMNTEAFF. CDR3 sequence (DNA): TGTGCCAGCAGCCACGATGGGGGAATGAACACTGAAGCTTTCTTT.

This clone has just one count. The chain employs TRBV5-4 and TRBJ1-6, with 7 bases identical to TRBD1. The CDR3 loop spans 14 amino acids. V gave up 3 bases and J gave up 4 bases; unmatched junction bases: 1. The germline V gene has CDR1 SGHNT and CDR2 YYREEE (reference sequence). The CDR3 nucleotides are TGTGCCAGCAGCTCGACAGGGTATAATTCACCCCTCCACTTT. Protein product: CASSSTGYNSPLHF.